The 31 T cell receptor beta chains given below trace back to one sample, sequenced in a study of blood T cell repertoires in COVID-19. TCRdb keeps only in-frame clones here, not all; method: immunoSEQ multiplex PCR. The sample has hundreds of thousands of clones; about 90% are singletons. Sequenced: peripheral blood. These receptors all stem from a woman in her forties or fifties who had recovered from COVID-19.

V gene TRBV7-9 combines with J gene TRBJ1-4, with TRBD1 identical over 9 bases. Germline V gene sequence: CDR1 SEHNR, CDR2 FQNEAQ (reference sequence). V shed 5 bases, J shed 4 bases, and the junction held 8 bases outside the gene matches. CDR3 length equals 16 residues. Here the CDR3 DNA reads TGTGCCAGCAGCGCGGGACAGGGATTCCGTAATGAAAAACTGTTTTTT. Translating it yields CASSAGQGFRNEKLFF.

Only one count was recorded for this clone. CDR3 nucleotide sequence: TGCGCCAGCAGCCCCGGAGTGGAAGAGACCCAGTACTTC. Protein sequence: CASSPGVEETQYF. The rearrangement uses TRBV5-1 and TRBJ2-5; no reliable D call. This CDR3 comprises 13 residues. The V gene lost 4 bases and the J gene lost 3 bases, with 10 bases spanning the gap. CDR1 and CDR2 from the germline V gene are SGHRS and YFSETQ.

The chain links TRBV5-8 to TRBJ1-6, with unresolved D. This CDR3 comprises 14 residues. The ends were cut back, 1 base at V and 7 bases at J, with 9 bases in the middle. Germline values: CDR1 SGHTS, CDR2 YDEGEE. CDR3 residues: CASSLNSRNSPLHF. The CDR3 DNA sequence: TGTGCCAGCAGCTTGAACAGCCGAAATTCACCCCTCCACTTT.

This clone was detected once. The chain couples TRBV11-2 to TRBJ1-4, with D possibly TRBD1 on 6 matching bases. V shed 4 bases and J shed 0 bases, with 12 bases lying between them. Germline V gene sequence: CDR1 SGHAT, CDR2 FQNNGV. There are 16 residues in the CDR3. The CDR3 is CASSSGTRATNEKLFF. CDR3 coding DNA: TGTGCCAGCAGCTCCGGGACAAGAGCAACTAATGAAAAACTGTTTTTT.

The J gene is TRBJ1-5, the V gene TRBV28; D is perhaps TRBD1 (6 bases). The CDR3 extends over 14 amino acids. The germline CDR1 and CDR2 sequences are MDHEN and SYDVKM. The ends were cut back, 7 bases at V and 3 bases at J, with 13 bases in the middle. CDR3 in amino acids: CASNTQGPNQPQHF. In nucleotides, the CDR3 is TGTGCCAGCAATACACAGGGACCCAATCAGCCCCAGCATTTT.

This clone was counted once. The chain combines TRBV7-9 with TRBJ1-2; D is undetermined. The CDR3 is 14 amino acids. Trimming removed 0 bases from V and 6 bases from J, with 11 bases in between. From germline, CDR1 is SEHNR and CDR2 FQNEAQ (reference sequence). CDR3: CASSLAAGIDGYTF. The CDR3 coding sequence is TGTGCCAGCAGCTTAGCGGCGGGGATCGATGGCTACACCTTC.

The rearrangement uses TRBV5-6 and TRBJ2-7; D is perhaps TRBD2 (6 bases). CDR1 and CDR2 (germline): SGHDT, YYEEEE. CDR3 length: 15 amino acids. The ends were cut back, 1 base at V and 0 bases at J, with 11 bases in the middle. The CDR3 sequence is CASSLLLAVSYEQYF. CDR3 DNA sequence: TGTGCCAGCAGCTTGTTGTTAGCGGTCTCCTACGAGCAGTACTTC.

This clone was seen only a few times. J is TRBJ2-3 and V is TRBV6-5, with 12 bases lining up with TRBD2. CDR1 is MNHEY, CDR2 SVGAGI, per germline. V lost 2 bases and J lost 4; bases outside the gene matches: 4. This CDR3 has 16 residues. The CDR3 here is CASSYILAGGADTQYF. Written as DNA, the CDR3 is TGTGCCAGCAGTTACATACTAGCGGGGGGAGCAGATACGCAGTATTTT.

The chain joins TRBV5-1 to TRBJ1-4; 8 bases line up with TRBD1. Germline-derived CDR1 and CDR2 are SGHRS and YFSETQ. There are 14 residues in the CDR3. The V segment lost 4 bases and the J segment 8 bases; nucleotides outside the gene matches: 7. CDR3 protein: CASSRGQGQEKLFF. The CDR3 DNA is TGCGCCAGCAGCAGAGGACAGGGTCAGGAAAAACTGTTTTTT.

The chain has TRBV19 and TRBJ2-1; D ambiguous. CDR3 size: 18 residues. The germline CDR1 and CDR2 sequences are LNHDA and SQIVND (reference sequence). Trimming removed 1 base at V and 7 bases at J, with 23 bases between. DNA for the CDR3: TGTGCCAGTAGTATAGTAGGAATGCAGGCAGGAAACAGTAATGAGCAGTTCTTC. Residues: CASSIVGMQAGNSNEQFF.

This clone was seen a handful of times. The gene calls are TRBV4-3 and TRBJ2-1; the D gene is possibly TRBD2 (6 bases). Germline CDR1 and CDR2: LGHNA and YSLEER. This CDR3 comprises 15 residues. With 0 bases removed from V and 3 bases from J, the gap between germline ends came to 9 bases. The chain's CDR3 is CASSQETRLYNEQFF. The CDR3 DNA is TGCGCCAGCAGCCAAGAGACTAGGCTCTACAATGAGCAGTTCTTC.

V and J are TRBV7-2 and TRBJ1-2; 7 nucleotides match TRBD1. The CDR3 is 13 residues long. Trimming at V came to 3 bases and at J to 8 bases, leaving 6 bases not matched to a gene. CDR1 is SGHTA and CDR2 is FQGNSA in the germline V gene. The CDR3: CASSLGQFQGYTF. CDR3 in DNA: TGTGCCAGCAGCTTGGGACAGTTTCAGGGCTACACCTTC.

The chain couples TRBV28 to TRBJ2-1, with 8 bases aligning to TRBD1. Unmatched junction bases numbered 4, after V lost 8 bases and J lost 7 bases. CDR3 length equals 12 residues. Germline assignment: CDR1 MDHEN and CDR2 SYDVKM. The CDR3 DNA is TGTGCCAGCGCCAGGGGGCGAAATGAGCAGTTCTTC. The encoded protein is CASARGRNEQFF. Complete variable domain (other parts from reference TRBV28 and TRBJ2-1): DVKVTQSSRYLVKRTGEKVFLECVQDMDHENMFWYRQDPGLGLRLIYFSYDVKMKEKGDIPEGYSVSREKKERFSLILESASTNQTSMYLCASARGRNEQFFGPGTRLTVL.

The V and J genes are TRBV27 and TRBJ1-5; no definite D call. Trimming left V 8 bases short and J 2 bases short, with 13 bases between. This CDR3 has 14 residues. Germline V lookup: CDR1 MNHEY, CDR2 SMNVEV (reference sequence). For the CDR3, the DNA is TGTGCCAGCGATACCTGGAGGGGCAATCAGCCCCAGCATTTT. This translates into CASDTWRGNQPQHF.

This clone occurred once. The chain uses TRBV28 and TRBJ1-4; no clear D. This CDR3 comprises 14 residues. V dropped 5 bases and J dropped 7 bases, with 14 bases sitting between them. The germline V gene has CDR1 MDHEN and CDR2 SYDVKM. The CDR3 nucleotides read TGTGCCAGCAGTGCCTCGAATGAGGCTGAAAAACTGTTTTTT. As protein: CASSASNEAEKLFF.

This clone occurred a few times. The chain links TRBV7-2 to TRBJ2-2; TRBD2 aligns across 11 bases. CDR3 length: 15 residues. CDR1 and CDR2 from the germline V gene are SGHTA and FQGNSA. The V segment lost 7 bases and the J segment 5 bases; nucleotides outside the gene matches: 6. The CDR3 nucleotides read TGTGCCAGCACCTGGCTAGCGGGGGGTACCGGGGAGCTGTTTTTT. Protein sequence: CASTWLAGGTGELFF. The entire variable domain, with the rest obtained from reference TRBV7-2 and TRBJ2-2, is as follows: GAGVSQSPSNKVTEKGKDVELRCDPISGHTALYWYRQSLGQGLEFLIYFQGNSAPDKSGLPSDRFSAERTGGSVSTLTIQRTQQEDSAVYLCASTWLAGGTGELFFGEGSRLTVL.

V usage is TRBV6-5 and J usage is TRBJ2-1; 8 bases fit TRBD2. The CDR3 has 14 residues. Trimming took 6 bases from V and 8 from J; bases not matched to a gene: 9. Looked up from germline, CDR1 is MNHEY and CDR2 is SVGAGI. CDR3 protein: CASSNGLAAHEQFF. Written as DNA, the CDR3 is TGTGCCAGCAGCAACGGACTAGCAGCCCATGAGCAGTTCTTC.

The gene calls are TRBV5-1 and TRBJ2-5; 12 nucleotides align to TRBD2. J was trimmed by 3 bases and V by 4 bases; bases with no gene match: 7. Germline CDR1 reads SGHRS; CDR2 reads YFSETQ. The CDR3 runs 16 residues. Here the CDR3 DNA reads TGCGCCAGCAGCCTTGATGCTAGCGGGAGGGAAGAGACCCAGTACTTC. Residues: CASSLDASGREETQYF.

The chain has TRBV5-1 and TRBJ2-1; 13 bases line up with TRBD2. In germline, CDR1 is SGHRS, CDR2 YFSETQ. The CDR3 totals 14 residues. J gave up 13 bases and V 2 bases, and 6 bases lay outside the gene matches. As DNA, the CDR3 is TGCGCCAGCAGCTTACAAACTAGCGGGGGGGCCCAGTTCTTC. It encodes CASSLQTSGGAQFF.

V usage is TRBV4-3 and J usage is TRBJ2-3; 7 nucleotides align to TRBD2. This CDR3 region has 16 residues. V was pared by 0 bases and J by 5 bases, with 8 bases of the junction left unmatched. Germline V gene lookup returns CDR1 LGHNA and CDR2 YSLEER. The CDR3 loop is CASSQERGRRIDTQYF. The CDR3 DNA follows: TGCGCCAGCAGCCAAGAACGCGGGAGACGGATAGATACGCAGTATTTT.

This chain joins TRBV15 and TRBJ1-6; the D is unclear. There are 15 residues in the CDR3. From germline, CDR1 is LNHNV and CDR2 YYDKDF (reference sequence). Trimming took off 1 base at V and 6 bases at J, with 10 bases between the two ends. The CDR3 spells CATSRADMVNSPLHF. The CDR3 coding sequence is TGTGCCACCAGCAGAGCCGACATGGTTAATTCACCCCTCCACTTT.

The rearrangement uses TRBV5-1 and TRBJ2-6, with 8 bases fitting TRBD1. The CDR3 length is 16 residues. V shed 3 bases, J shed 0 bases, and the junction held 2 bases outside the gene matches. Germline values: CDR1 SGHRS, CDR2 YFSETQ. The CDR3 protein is CASSWTGNSGANVLTF. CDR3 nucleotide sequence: TGCGCCAGCAGCTGGACAGGGAACTCTGGGGCCAACGTCCTGACTTTC.

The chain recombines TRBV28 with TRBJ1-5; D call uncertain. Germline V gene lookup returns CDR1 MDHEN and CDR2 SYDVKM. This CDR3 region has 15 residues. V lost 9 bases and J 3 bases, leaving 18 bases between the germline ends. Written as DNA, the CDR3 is TGTGCCAGTAGACGCCACGGGATGTACAATCAGCCCCAGCATTTT. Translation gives CASRRHGMYNQPQHF.

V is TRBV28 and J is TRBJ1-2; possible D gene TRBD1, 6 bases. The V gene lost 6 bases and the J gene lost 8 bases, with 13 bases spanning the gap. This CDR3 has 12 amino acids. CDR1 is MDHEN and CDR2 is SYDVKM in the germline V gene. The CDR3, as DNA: TGTGCCAGCAGCAACCCAGGGGAGGGCTACACCTTC. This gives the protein CASSNPGEGYTF.

The CDR3 region is CASSSAGGNTEAFF. CDR3 nucleotide sequence: TGTGCCAGCAGTTCGGCAGGGGGGAACACTGAAGCTTTCTTT. The J gene is TRBJ1-1, the V gene TRBV28, with TRBD1 matching 7 bases. Germline values: CDR1 MDHEN, CDR2 SYDVKM. V lost 4 bases to trimming and J lost 1 base; unmatched junction nucleotides: 3. The CDR3 is 14 residues long.

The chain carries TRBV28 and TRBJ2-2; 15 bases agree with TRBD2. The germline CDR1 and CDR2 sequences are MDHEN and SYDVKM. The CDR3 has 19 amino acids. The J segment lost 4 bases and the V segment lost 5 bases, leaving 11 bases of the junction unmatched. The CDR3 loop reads CASSLSGLAGGSGTGELFF. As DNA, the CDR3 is TGTGCCAGCAGTCTAAGTGGACTAGCGGGAGGGTCGGGCACCGGGGAGCTGTTTTTT.

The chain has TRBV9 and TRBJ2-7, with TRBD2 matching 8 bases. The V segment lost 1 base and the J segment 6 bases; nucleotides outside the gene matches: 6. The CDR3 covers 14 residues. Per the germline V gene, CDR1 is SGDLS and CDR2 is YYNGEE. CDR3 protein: CASSVQSGSSEQYF. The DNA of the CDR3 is TGTGCCAGCAGCGTACAGAGCGGGAGCTCCGAGCAGTACTTC.

In nucleotides, the CDR3 is TGTGCCAGCAGCGTCGAACCTGGGCCGTTGATCTATGGCTACACCTTC. It codes for CASSVEPGPLIYGYTF. The chain links TRBV9 to TRBJ1-2; D gene unclear. The CDR3 contains 16 residues. Germline V gene lookup returns CDR1 SGDLS and CDR2 YYNGEE. Trimming cost V 2 bases and J 4 bases, with 18 bases left between them.

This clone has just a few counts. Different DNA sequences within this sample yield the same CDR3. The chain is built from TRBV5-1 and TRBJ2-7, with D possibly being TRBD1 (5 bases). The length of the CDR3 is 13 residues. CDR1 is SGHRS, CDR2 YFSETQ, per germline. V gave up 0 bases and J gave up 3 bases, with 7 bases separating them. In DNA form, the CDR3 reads TGCGCCAGCAGCTTGGGGGGCGGCTACGAGCAGTACTTC. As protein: CASSLGGGYEQYF.

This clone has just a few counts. DNA of the CDR3: TGTGCCAGCAGCCAAGAAGCTAGCGGGGGCCGCCTAGGCCACGAGCAGTACTTC. Translating gives CASSQEASGGRLGHEQYF. The chain uses TRBV3-1 (or the pseudogene TRBV3-2) and TRBJ2-7; TRBD2 matches at 10 bases. The CDR3 runs 18 residues. Losses at the gene ends were 0 bases for V and 5 bases for J; bases not matched to a gene: 13. Germline CDR1 reads LGHDT; CDR2 reads YNNKEL (reference sequence).

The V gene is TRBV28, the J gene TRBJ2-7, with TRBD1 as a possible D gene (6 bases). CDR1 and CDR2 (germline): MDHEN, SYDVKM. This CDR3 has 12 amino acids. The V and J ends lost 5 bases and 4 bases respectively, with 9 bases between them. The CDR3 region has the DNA TGTGCCAGCAGTCGTGGACAGTACGAGCAGTACTTC. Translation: CASSRGQYEQYF. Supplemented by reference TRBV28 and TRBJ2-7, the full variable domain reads DVKVTQSSRYLVKRTGEKVFLECVQDMDHENMFWYRQDPGLGLRLIYFSYDVKMKEKGDIPEGYSVSREKKERFSLILESASTNQTSMYLCASSRGQYEQYFGPGTRLTVT.